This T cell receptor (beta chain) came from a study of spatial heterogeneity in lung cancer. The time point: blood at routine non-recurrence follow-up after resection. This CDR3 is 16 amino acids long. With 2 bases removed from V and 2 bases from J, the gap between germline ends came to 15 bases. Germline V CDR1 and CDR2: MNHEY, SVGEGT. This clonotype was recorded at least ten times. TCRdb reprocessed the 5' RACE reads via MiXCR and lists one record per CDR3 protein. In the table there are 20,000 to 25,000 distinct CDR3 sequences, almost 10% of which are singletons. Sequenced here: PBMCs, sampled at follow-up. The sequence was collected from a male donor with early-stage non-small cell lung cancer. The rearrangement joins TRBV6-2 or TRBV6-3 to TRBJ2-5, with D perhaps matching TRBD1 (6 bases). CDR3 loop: CASSYPFGQLQETQYF. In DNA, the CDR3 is TGTGCCAGCAGTTACCCTTTCGGACAGTTACAAGAGACCCAGTACTTC.